Below are 13 T cell receptor beta chains sequenced from a single sample in a study of CD8+ T cells in alopecia areata. Specified time point: mouse skin at time of skin grafting. Extraction and reverse transcription of RNA yielded cDNA as the sequencing template. TCRdb keeps only in-frame clones here, not all; method: immunoSEQ multiplex PCR. There are 1,500 to 2,000 clones in the sample, none observed a single time. The sequenced sample was skin, obtained at week 0. These receptors came from a C3H/HeJ mouse with alopecia areata. The strain's MHC haplotype is H2-k.

In regard to this clone: Mouse germline and gene names are used. The read terminates 4 residues ahead of where the CDR3 ends, so the germline J gene completes it. The chain has TRBV20 and TRBJ2-7, with 9 bases matching TRBD1. Losses at the gene ends were 5 bases for V and 3 bases for J; bases not matched to a gene: 2. The CDR3 spans 12 residues. The V gene's germline CDR1 is GFQATS and CDR2 STVNSAI. The DNA read from the CDR3 is TGTGGTGCTTTGGACAGGGGCTAT. This sequence encodes CGALDRGY. The whole CDR3 sequence reads CGALDRGYEQYF.

This clone is medium-sized (0.01 to 0.1%) in the sample. The gene names here belong to mouse. The read ends 4 residues early relative to the CDR3; the germline J gene fills the gap. The chain links TRBV19 to TRBJ2-3; D perhaps matches TRBD1 (5 bases). CDR1 FNHDT and CDR2 SITEND come from the germline V gene (reference sequence). The V and J ends lost 3 bases and 0 bases respectively, with 8 bases between them. The CDR3 sequence is 14 residues long. CDR3 sequence: CASSRQRSAETLYF. The part of the CDR3 DNA that was read is TGTGCCAGCAGTAGACAGAGAAGTGCAGAA.

Sample share makes this clone medium-sized. The listed genes are named as in mouse. The CDR3 end falls 4 residues outside the read, so it is completed with the germline J gene. The chain employs TRBV13-3 and TRBJ2-1, with TRBD2 matching 10 bases. V was clipped by 5 bases and J by 2 bases; unmatched bases: 1. From germline, CDR1 is NNHDY and CDR2 SYVADS. The CDR3 has 14 amino acids. The sequenced CDR3 bases are TGTGCCAGCAGAGACTGGGGGGACTATGCT. It codes for CASRDWGDYA. The CDR3 reads in full as CASRDWGDYAEQFF.

This clone was observed at least ten times. All gene names here are mouse names. The read ends 4 residues early relative to the CDR3; the germline J gene fills the gap. This chain connects TRBV31 to TRBJ2-7, with TRBD2 matching 12 bases. J was trimmed by 0 bases and V by 3 bases; bases with no gene match: 3. Germline-derived CDR1 and CDR2 are GKSSPN and SITVG. CDR3 size: 15 residues. The CDR3 DNA, read in part, is TGTGCCTGGAGAGGGACTGGGGGGATCTCCTAT. It translates to CAWRGTGGISY. The entire CDR3 sequence reads CAWRGTGGISYEQYF.

This clone occurred many times. Mouse gene names and germline throughout. The missing CDR3 end, 4 residues past where the read stops, is filled in from the germline J gene. The chain couples TRBV13-3 to TRBJ2-7, with TRBD2 matching 8 bases. The CDR3 has 13 amino acids. The trim removed 5 bases at V and 2 bases at J, leaving 3 bases unmatched. Per the germline V gene, CDR1 is NNHDY and CDR2 is SYVADS. CDR3: CASRYWGTYEQYF. The covered CDR3 bases are TGTGCCAGCAGATACTGGGGGACCTAT.

This clone was recorded at least ten times. Mouse germline and gene names are used. The CDR3 is cut off 4 residues early in the read; its end comes from the germline J gene. The chain carries TRBV19 and TRBJ2-3; tentatively, D is TRBD2 (7 bases). Germline CDR1 FNHDT, CDR2 SITEND (reference sequence). The CDR3 length is 15 residues. Trimming cost V 5 bases and J 0 bases, with 13 bases left between them. The covered CDR3 bases are TGTGCCAGCAGCCGTAGGGGGGCGAGTGCAGAA. It translates to CASSRRGASAE. The CDR3 in its entirety is CASSRRGASAETLYF.

Concerning this clone: Gene and germline names: mouse. The read stops 4 residues short of the end of the CDR3; the missing end is completed from the germline J gene. V is TRBV4 and J is TRBJ1-2, with TRBD1 matching 7 bases. J was trimmed by 1 base and V by 3 bases; bases with no gene match: 2. This CDR3 is built from 14 residues. Germline CDR1 and CDR2: LGHDT and YNNKQL (reference sequence). Partial CDR3 DNA: TGTGCCAGCAGCTACGACAGGGTAAACTCC. It translates to CASSYDRVNS. The whole CDR3 is CASSYDRVNSDYTF.

By frequency in the sample, this clone is medium-sized. Mouse germline and gene names are used. Read sequence stops 4 residues before the CDR3 end, and the germline J gene provides the missing end. The chain couples TRBV13-2 to TRBJ2-5, with 10 bases matching TRBD2. Per the germline V gene, CDR1 is NNHNN and CDR2 is SYGAGS (reference sequence). The CDR3 spans 15 residues. The CDR3 DNA, read in part, is TGTGCCAGCGGTGATGCCTGGGGGGGCGAAGAC. Translating gives CASGDAWGGED. The CDR3 as a whole reads CASGDAWGGEDTQYF.

By share, this clone ranks as medium-sized. Gene names and germline match the mouse. The read gets to within 4 residues of the CDR3 end, and the germline J gene fills in the rest. The chain employs TRBV19 and TRBJ2-4, with a weak D call TRBD2 (6 bases). CDR1 FNHDT and CDR2 SITEND come from the germline V gene (reference sequence). The CDR3 has 15 residues. The ends were cut back, 4 bases at V and 0 bases at J, with 12 bases in the middle. CDR3 DNA (partial): TGTGCCAGCAGTTTGGGGGTTTCTAGTCAAAAC. It codes for CASSLGVSSQN. The full CDR3 reads CASSLGVSSQNTLYF.

Many counts were recorded for this clone. Genes and germline come from the mouse. The read finishes 4 residues shy of the CDR3 end, and the germline J gene is used to complete it. The chain links TRBV13-2 to TRBJ1-2, with D possibly being TRBD1 (6 bases). The V gene lost 6 bases and the J gene lost 0 bases, with 9 bases spanning the gap. The CDR3 is made up of 13 amino acids. In germline, CDR1 is NNHNN, CDR2 SYGAGS (reference sequence). The CDR3 is CASAGQTNSDYTF. The sequenced CDR3 bases are TGTGCCAGCGCCGGACAGACAAACTCC.

Relative to its sample, this clone is medium-sized (0.01 to 0.1%). Gene names are the mouse ones. The CDR3 sequence: CTCSAVWGSSYEQYF. Partial CDR3 DNA: TGCACCTGCAGTGCAGTCTGGGGAAGCTCCTAT. This chain connects TRBV1 to TRBJ2-7; D may be TRBD2 (6 bases). The read ends 4 residues before the CDR3 terminus; that terminus is restored from the germline J gene. Germline V gene lookup returns CDR1 NSQYPW and CDR2 LRSPGD (reference sequence). The V end lost 1 base, the J end lost 0 bases, and 10 bases lay between the germline ends. The CDR3 is 15 amino acids.

This clone appeared many times. Gene labels here are mouse ones. The CDR3 end lies 4 residues beyond the end of the read and is filled in from the germline J gene. The gene calls are TRBV31 and TRBJ2-5, with TRBD2 matching over 11 bases. The V and J ends lost 1 base and 0 bases, in that order; junction bases with no gene match: 3. CDR3 length equals 16 residues. The germline V gene encodes CDR1 GKSSPN and CDR2 SITVG. CDR3 bases read: TGTGCCTGGAGTCAGGGACTGGGGGTTAACCAAGAC. It translates to CAWSQGLGVNQD. The CDR3 reads in full as CAWSQGLGVNQDTQYF.

In its sample, this clone is medium-sized (0.01 to 0.1%). Gene names refer to mouse genes. The DNA ends 4 residues before the CDR3 does, and the rest of the CDR3 is filled in from the germline J gene. The V gene is TRBV5, the J gene TRBJ1-1; 10 positions match TRBD1. The germline V gene has CDR1 LGHNA and CDR2 YNLKQL (reference sequence). The ends lost 4 bases at V and 4 bases at J; junction bases unmatched: 0. The CDR3 length is 13 residues. The CDR3 spells CASSRDRGTEVFF. The sequenced CDR3 bases are TGTGCCAGCAGCCGGGACAGGGGCACA.